The 11 T cell receptor beta chains listed next were all sequenced from one sample in a study of shared clonotypes between healthy human individuals. TCRdb's table, derived via immunoSEQ multiplex PCR, lists solely in-frame clones and lacks some. This sample has over 1.4 million clones, with roughly 96% found just once. Source material: naive CD4+ T cells sorted from blood. Indicated subset: CD45RA+ positively selected. The receptors come from a man aged 30 to 45 in good health.

This rearrangement joins TRBV27 to TRBJ2-2; D is perhaps TRBD1 (5 bases). The CDR3 length is 17 residues. Trimming pared 2 bases from V and 1 base from J, leaving 14 bases between. Germline V gene lookup returns CDR1 MNHEY and CDR2 SMNVEV (reference sequence). CDR3 sequence: CASSLVGAWGNTGELFF. In nucleotides, the CDR3 is TGTGCCAGCAGTTTAGTTGGGGCGTGGGGGAACACCGGGGAGCTGTTTTTT.

J is TRBJ2-5 and V is TRBV14; 7 bases map to TRBD1. Trimming at V came to 1 base and at J to 6 bases, leaving 8 bases not matched to a gene. The germline CDR1 and CDR2 sequences are SGHDN and FVKESK. The CDR3 has 15 residues. DNA of the CDR3: TGTGCCAGCAGCCAAGGAACGGTCAGGGGGAAGACCCAGTACTTC. Protein product: CASSQGTVRGKTQYF. Looking up the rest from reference TRBV14 and TRBJ2-5 gives the full variable domain: EAGVTQFPSHSVIEKGQTVTLRCDPISGHDNLYWYRRVMGKEIKFLLHFVKESKQDESGMPNNRFLAERTGGTYSTLKVQPAELEDSGVYFCASSQGTVRGKTQYFGPGTRLLVL.

This chain connects TRBV11-2 to TRBJ2-1; D possibly corresponds to TRBD1 (6 bases). V was shortened by 0 bases and J by 9 bases, with 9 bases between the two germline ends. CDR1 and CDR2 (germline): SGHAT, FQNNGV. The CDR3 is 13 amino acids. The CDR3 DNA reads TGTGCCAGCAGCTTAGAGTTCAGGGGTGAGCAGTTCTTC. This encodes CASSLEFRGEQFF.

The V and J genes are TRBV5-1 and TRBJ2-5; D remains unclear. This CDR3 spans 13 amino acids. CDR1 and CDR2 from the germline V gene are SGHRS and YFSETQ. Trimming left V 0 bases short and J 2 bases short, with 5 bases between. Here the CDR3 DNA reads TGCGCCAGCAGCTTGGCCCTTCAAGAGACCCAGTACTTC. It codes for CASSLALQETQYF.

The gene calls are TRBV4-2 and TRBJ1-5, with a tentative D call TRBD1 (5 bases). The V gene lost 4 bases and the J gene lost 7 bases, with 23 bases spanning the gap. CDR3 length: 17 amino acids. Germline-derived CDR1 and CDR2 are LGHNA and YNFKEQ. The CDR3 DNA reads as TGTGCCAGCAGCCCCAGGTGGTCCGGCAGGGAAGACCAGCCCCAGCATTTT. Translated: CASSPRWSGREDQPQHF.

CDR3 in DNA: TGTGCCAGCTCACCACCGGCGGCGGGGACCGCATACAATGAGCAGTTCTTC. Translated: CASSPPAAGTAYNEQFF. The gene calls are TRBV18 and TRBJ2-1, with D possibly TRBD2 on 6 matching bases. Germline V gene data show CDR1 as KGHSH and CDR2 as LQKENI. The CDR3 length is 17 residues. V dropped 0 bases and J dropped 4 bases, with 16 bases sitting between them.

V and J are TRBV6-6 and TRBJ1-2; a weak D match, TRBD1 (6 bases). This CDR3 has 14 amino acids. The V end was cut by 2 bases, the J end by 4 bases, with 11 bases between. Germline V gene sequence: CDR1 MNHNY, CDR2 SVGAGI (reference sequence). The CDR3 reads CASSYQGSLYGYTF. The CDR3 region has the DNA TGTGCCAGCAGTTACCAGGGGTCTCTCTATGGCTACACCTTC.

The chain is built from TRBV2 and TRBJ2-7, with a weak D call TRBD1 (6 bases). The CDR3 is 14 residues long. V gave up 7 bases and J gave up 0 bases, with 13 bases separating them. Germline assignment: CDR1 SNHLY and CDR2 FYNNEI. The CDR3 sequence: CASKVQGSSYEQYF. In DNA form, the CDR3 reads TGTGCCAGCAAAGTACAGGGAAGCTCCTACGAGCAGTACTTC.

The V call is TRBV30, the J call TRBJ1-1; maybe TRBD1 (6 bases). Germline assignment: CDR1 GTSNPN and CDR2 SVGIG (reference sequence). This CDR3 has 12 residues. V was cut by 3 bases and J by 5 bases, with 10 bases left in between. The CDR3 DNA follows: TGTGCCTGGAGCACAGGGTTGACTGAAGCTTTCTTT. It encodes CAWSTGLTEAFF.

The table lists this clone with a count of one. This sample also contains other DNA sequences that code for the same CDR3. The rearrangement uses TRBV28 and TRBJ2-2; D perhaps matches TRBD2 (5 bases). V lost 5 bases and J lost 5, with 6 bases in between. Germline V gene sequence: CDR1 MDHEN, CDR2 SYDVKM. The CDR3 covers 12 residues. CDR3 amino acids: CASSRGTGELFF. The CDR3 region has the DNA TGTGCCAGCAGTAGAGGGACCGGGGAGCTGTTTTTT.

J is TRBJ2-7 and V is TRBV6-5; the D is unclear. Looked up from germline, CDR1 is MNHEY and CDR2 is SVGAGI. There are 14 residues in the CDR3. V shed 2 bases and J shed 7 bases, with 15 bases lying between them. CDR3 coding DNA: TGTGCCAGCAGTTACGACGGCACAAGATGGGAGCAGTACTTC. It yields the protein CASSYDGTRWEQYF.